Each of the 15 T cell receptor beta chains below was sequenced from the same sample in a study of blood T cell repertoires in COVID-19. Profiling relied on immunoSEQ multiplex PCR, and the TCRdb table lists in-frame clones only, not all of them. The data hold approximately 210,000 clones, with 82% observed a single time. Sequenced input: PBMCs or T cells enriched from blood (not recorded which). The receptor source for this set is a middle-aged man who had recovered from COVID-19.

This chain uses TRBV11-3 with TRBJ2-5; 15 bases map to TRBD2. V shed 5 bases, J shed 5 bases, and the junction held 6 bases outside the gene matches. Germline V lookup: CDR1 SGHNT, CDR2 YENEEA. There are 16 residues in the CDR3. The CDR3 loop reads CASSPGLAGGRETQYF. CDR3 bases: TGTGCCAGCAGCCCCGGACTAGCGGGGGGGAGGGAGACCCAGTACTTC.

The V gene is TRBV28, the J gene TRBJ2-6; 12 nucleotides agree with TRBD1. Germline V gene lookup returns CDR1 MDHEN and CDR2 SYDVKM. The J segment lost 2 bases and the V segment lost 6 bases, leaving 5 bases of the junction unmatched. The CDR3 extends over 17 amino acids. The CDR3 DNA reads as TGTGCCAGCAGGCCGGGACAGGGGGCGCCTGGGGCCAACGTCCTGACTTTC. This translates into CASRPGQGAPGANVLTF.

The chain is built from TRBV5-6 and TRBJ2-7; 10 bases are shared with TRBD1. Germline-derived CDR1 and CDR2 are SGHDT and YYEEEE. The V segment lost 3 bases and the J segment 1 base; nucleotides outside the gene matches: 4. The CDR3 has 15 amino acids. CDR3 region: CASSSGTGESYEQYF. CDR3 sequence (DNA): TGTGCCAGCAGCTCAGGGACAGGGGAATCCTACGAGCAGTACTTC. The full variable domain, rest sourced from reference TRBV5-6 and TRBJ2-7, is DAGVTQSPTHLIKTRGQQVTLRCSPKSGHDTVSWYQQALGQGPQFIFQYYEEEERQRGNFPDRFSGHQFPNYSSELNVNALLLGDSALYLCASSSGTGESYEQYFGPGTRLTVT.

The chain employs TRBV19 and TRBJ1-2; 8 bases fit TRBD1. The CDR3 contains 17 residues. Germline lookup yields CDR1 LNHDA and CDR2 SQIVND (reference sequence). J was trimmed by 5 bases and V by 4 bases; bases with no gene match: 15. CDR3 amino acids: CASSTYGQGAGEYGYTF. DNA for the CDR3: TGTGCCAGTAGTACCTATGGCCAGGGGGCGGGCGAATATGGCTACACCTTC.

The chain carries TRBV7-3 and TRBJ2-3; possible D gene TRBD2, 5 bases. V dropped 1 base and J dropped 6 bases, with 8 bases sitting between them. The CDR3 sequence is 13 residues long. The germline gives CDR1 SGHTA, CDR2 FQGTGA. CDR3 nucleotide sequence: TGTGCCAGCAGCTTAAGAGGGATCGATACGCAGTATTTT. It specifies CASSLRGIDTQYF.

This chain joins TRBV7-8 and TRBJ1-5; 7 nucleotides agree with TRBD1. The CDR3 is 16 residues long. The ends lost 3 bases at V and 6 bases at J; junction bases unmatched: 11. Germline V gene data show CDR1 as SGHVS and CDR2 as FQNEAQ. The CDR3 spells CASSFGTAQTGQPQHF. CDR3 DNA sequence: TGTGCCAGCAGCTTCGGGACAGCCCAAACGGGTCAGCCCCAGCATTTT.

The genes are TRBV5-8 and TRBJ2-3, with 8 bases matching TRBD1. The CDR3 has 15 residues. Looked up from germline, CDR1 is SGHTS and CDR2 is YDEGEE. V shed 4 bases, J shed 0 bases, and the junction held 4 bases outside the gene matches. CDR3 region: CASSPGDRSTDTQYF. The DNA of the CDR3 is TGTGCCAGCAGCCCAGGGGACAGGAGCACAGATACGCAGTATTTT.

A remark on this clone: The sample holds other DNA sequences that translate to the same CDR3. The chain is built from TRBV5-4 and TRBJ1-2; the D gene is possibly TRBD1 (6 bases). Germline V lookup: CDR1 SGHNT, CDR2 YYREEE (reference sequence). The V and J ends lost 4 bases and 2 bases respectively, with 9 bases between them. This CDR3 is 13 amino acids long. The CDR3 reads CASSVDRNYGYTF. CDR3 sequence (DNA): TGTGCCAGCAGCGTAGACAGGAACTATGGCTACACCTTC.

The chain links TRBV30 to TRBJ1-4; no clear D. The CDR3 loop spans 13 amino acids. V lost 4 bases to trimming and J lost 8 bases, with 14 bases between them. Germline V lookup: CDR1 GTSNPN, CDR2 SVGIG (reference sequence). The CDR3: CAWTRESGEKLFF. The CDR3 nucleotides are TGTGCCTGGACCCGGGAATCAGGCGAAAAACTGTTTTTT.

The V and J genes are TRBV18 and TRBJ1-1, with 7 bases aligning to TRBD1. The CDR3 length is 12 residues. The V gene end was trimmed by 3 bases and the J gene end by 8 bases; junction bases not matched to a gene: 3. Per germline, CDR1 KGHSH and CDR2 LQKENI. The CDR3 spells CASSPSDREAFF. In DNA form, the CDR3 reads TGTGCCAGCTCACCCTCGGACAGGGAAGCTTTCTTT. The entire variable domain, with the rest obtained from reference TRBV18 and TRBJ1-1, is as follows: NAGVMQNPRHLVRRRGQEARLRCSPMKGHSHVYWYRQLPEEGLKFMVYLQKENIIDESGMPKERFSAEFPKEGPSILRIQQVVRGDSAAYFCASSPSDREAFFGQGTRLTVV.

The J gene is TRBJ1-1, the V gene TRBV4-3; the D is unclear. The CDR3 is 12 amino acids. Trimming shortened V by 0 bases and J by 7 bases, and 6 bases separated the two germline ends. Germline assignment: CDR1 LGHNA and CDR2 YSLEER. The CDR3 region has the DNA TGCGCCAGCAGCCAAGACCGGGGTGAAGCTTTCTTT. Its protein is CASSQDRGEAFF.

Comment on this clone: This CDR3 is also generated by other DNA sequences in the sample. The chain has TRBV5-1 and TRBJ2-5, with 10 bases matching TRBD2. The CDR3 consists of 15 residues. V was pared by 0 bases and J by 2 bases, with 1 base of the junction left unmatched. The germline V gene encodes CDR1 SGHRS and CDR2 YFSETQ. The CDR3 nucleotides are TGCGCCAGCAGCTTGGGGACTAGCGGACAAGAGACCCAGTACTTC. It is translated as CASSLGTSGQETQYF.

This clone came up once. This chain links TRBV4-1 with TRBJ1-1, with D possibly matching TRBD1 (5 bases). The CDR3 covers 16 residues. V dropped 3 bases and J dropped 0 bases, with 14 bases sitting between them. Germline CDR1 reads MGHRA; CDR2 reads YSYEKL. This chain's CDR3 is CASSHKVGAVNTEAFF. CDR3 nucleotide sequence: TGCGCCAGCAGCCACAAGGTAGGGGCGGTGAACACTGAAGCTTTCTTT.

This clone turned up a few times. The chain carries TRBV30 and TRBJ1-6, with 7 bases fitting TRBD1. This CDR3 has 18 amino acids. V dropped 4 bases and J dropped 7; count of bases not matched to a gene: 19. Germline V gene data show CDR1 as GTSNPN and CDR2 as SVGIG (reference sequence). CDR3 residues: CAWNFGTANFGLNSPLHF. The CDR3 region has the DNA TGTGCCTGGAATTTCGGGACAGCTAATTTTGGCCTGAATTCACCCCTCCACTTT.

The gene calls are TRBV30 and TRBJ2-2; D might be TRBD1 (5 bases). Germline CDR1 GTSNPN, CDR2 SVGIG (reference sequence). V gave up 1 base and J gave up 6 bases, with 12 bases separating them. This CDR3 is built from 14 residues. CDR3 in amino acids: CAWSEGSLAGELFF. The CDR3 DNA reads TGTGCCTGGAGTGAGGGGTCCCTGGCCGGGGAGCTGTTTTTT.